One sample yielded the 24 T cell receptor beta chains listed below, sequenced in a study of OX40 agonist ivuxolimab in advanced cancers. Assay used: immunoSEQ multiplex PCR; TCRdb lists only in-frame clones, some missing. Of 35,000 to 55,000 clones in the sample, just under 95% were seen once. The source was CD4+ or CD8+ T cells sorted from blood, collected in a trial of the OX40 agonist ivuxolimab. These receptors were collected from an adult with an advanced solid tumor such as melanoma, head and neck, liver or kidney cancer.

The J gene is TRBJ2-7, the V gene TRBV19, with D possibly being TRBD1 (5 bases). V was cut by 1 base and J by 6 bases, with 10 bases left in between. The V gene's germline CDR1 is LNHDA and CDR2 SQIVND (reference sequence). The CDR3 contains 13 residues. CDR3: CASSIGTHLEQYF. The CDR3 coding sequence is TGTGCCAGTAGTATAGGGACACACCTCGAGCAGTACTTC. The full variable domain, its missing parts supplied by reference TRBV19 and TRBJ2-7, is DGGITQSPKYLFRKEGQNVTLSCEQNLNHDAMYWYRQDPGQGLRLIYYSQIVNDFQKGDIAEGYSVSREKKESFPLTVTSAQKNPTAFYLCASSIGTHLEQYFGPGTRLTVT.

The chain couples TRBV27 to TRBJ1-1; D remains unclear. CDR1 is MNHEY and CDR2 is SMNVEV in the germline V gene (reference sequence). The V end was cut by 5 bases, the J end by 2 bases, with 12 bases between. The CDR3 has 14 amino acids. The CDR3 bases are TGTGCCAGCAGTCCGCACTATGGAAACACTGAAGCTTTCTTT. Its protein product is CASSPHYGNTEAFF.

V is TRBV11-2 and J is TRBJ1-3; D is undetermined. This CDR3 region has 15 residues. The ends were cut back, 1 base at V and 0 bases at J, with 7 bases in the middle. The germline CDR1 and CDR2 sequences are SGHAT and FQNNGV. The CDR3: CASSLGPNSGNTIYF. The CDR3 nucleotides read TGTGCCAGCAGCTTAGGACCTAACTCTGGAAACACCATATATTTT.

The chain carries TRBV5-4 and TRBJ2-7, with D unclear. Per the germline V gene, CDR1 is SGHNT and CDR2 is YYREEE (reference sequence). The CDR3 extends over 12 amino acids. Trimming cost V 7 bases and J 1 base, with 9 bases left between them. CDR3 region: CASSDRSYEQYF. As DNA, the CDR3 is TGTGCCAGCTCTGACCGTTCCTACGAGCAGTACTTC.

This sequence joins TRBV7-2 and TRBJ2-5; D is undetermined. V dropped 5 bases and J dropped 4 bases, with 17 bases sitting between them. Per germline, CDR1 SGHTA and CDR2 FQGNSA. The CDR3 loop spans 15 amino acids. CDR3 coding DNA: TGTGCCAGCAGCAACCCAACGGGTTTATCAGAGACCCAGTACTTC. Protein: CASSNPTGLSETQYF.

CDR3 region: CASSSGTENEQYF. DNA of the CDR3: TGTGCCAGCAGCTCCGGGACAGAGAACGAGCAGTACTTC. The V call is TRBV5-5, the J call TRBJ2-7; 7 bases are a match to TRBD1. Germline loops: CDR1 SGHKS, CDR2 YYEKEE (reference sequence). The CDR3 has 13 residues. Losses at the gene ends were 3 bases for V and 5 bases for J; bases not matched to a gene: 5.

This CDR3 reads CASSSGTDSNQPQHF. The CDR3 DNA reads TGTGCCAGCAGCTCCGGGACGGATAGCAATCAGCCCCAGCATTTT. This sequence joins TRBV7-3 and TRBJ1-5, with D maybe TRBD1 (5 bases). This CDR3 is 15 amino acids long. The V gene's germline CDR1 is SGHTA and CDR2 FQGTGA. V gave up 4 bases and J gave up 0 bases, with 10 bases separating them.

V and J are TRBV5-4 and TRBJ1-1; D call uncertain. Germline V gene lookup returns CDR1 SGHNT and CDR2 YYREEE (reference sequence). The CDR3 extends over 14 amino acids. V lost 0 bases to trimming and J lost 8 bases, with 14 bases between them. The CDR3 DNA is TGTGCCAGCAGCTTGGAGAGGGCGTTGGGGGAAGCTTTCTTT. Translating it yields CASSLERALGEAFF.

The gene calls are TRBV4-1 and TRBJ1-1, with no clear D. Germline assignment: CDR1 MGHRA and CDR2 YSYEKL. The CDR3 covers 16 residues. Trimming left V 0 bases short and J 0 bases short, with 11 bases between. CDR3 loop: CASSQDRSGLNTEAFF. CDR3 nucleotides: TGCGCCAGCAGCCAAGATCGGTCGGGGTTGAACACTGAAGCTTTCTTT.

The J gene is TRBJ2-7, the V gene TRBV27; TRBD2 agrees at 12 bases. The length of the CDR3 is 16 residues. The V segment lost 3 bases and the J segment 0 bases; nucleotides outside the gene matches: 3. Germline V lookup: CDR1 MNHEY, CDR2 SMNVEV (reference sequence). CDR3 nucleotides: TGTGCCAGCAGTTTCCTAGCGGGAGGGAGCTCCTACGAGCAGTACTTC. Translation gives CASSFLAGGSSYEQYF.

This chain uses TRBV6-6 with TRBJ2-1; D is unclear. The CDR3 covers 12 residues. Germline CDR1 and CDR2: MNHNY and SVGAGI (reference sequence). V lost 2 bases to trimming and J lost 10 bases, with 9 bases between them. The CDR3 loop reads CASSYRLWEQFF. The DNA of the CDR3 is TGTGCCAGCAGTTACAGACTCTGGGAGCAGTTCTTC.

The rearrangement links TRBV19 to TRBJ1-2; D may be TRBD1 (5 bases). Per germline, CDR1 LNHDA and CDR2 SQIVND (reference sequence). The CDR3 runs to 16 residues. Trimming took off 5 bases at V and 0 bases at J, with 16 bases between the two ends. The CDR3 sequence: CASSSGGHFTNYGYTF. Here the CDR3 DNA reads TGTGCCAGTAGTTCCGGGGGTCATTTTACTAACTATGGCTACACCTTC. The full variable domain, its missing parts supplied by reference TRBV19 and TRBJ1-2, is DGGITQSPKYLFRKEGQNVTLSCEQNLNHDAMYWYRQDPGQGLRLIYYSQIVNDFQKGDIAEGYSVSREKKESFPLTVTSAQKNPTAFYLCASSSGGHFTNYGYTFGSGTRLTVV.

The chain is built from TRBV13 and TRBJ2-7; 11 nucleotides agree with TRBD2. V dropped 5 bases and J dropped 1; count of bases not matched to a gene: 10. Per germline, CDR1 PRHDT and CDR2 FYEKMQ (reference sequence). There are 17 residues in the CDR3. CDR3 in amino acids: CASSVGLAAPVSYEQYF. The CDR3 region has the DNA TGTGCCAGCAGCGTGGGACTAGCGGCCCCGGTTTCCTACGAGCAGTACTTC.

The chain uses TRBV10-3 and TRBJ1-1; weak D call: TRBD1 (5 bases). Germline values: CDR1 ENHRY, CDR2 SYGVKD. This CDR3 comprises 14 residues. Trimming stripped 5 bases from V and 6 bases from J, with 16 bases between. The CDR3 DNA sequence: TGTGCCATCAGTCCGGGACTGTCAACGCCTGAAGCTTTCTTT. This sequence encodes CAISPGLSTPEAFF.

The CDR3 DNA is TGTGCCAGCAGCAACCGGGACAACTCCTACAATGAGCAGTTCTTC. It is translated as CASSNRDNSYNEQFF. The rearrangement links TRBV9 to TRBJ2-1; TRBD1 might be the D (6 bases). Germline lookup yields CDR1 SGDLS and CDR2 YYNGEE. This CDR3 region has 15 residues. V was clipped by 4 bases and J by 0 bases, with 11 bases between them.

This clone was counted once. V and J are TRBV30 and TRBJ1-1; unclear D gene. Germline lookup yields CDR1 GTSNPN and CDR2 SVGIG (reference sequence). The length of the CDR3 is 17 residues. Trimming cost V 1 base and J 6 bases, with 24 bases left between them. CDR3 in DNA: TGTGCCTGGAGTGCTTTTAGGGTGCTGGAGGCAGACGCTGAAGCTTTCTTT. Protein sequence: CAWSAFRVLEADAEAFF.

The V and J genes are TRBV2 and TRBJ1-2; the D gene is possibly TRBD1 (5 bases). The ends were cut back, 6 bases at V and 3 bases at J, with 23 bases in the middle. Per germline, CDR1 SNHLY and CDR2 FYNNEI. The CDR3 runs to 17 residues. The CDR3 region is CASRRPSGEVNDYGYTF. In DNA form, the CDR3 reads TGTGCCAGCAGAAGACCTTCGGGGGAGGTTAACGACTATGGCTACACCTTC.

V gene TRBV19 combines with J gene TRBJ2-3, with TRBD2 identical over 12 bases. The germline CDR1 and CDR2 sequences are LNHDA and SQIVND (reference sequence). The CDR3 sequence is 15 residues long. J lost 2 bases, V lost 8 bases, and 5 bases had no gene match. The DNA of the CDR3 is TGTGCCAGTTCTCTAGCGGGGGGGGACACAGATACGCAGTATTTT. Its protein is CASSLAGGDTDTQYF. Complete variable domain (other parts from reference TRBV19 and TRBJ2-3): DGGITQSPKYLFRKEGQNVTLSCEQNLNHDAMYWYRQDPGQGLRLIYYSQIVNDFQKGDIAEGYSVSREKKESFPLTVTSAQKNPTAFYLCASSLAGGDTDTQYFGPGTRLTVL.

The V gene is TRBV9, the J gene TRBJ2-1; no reliable D call. The CDR3 length is 12 residues. V was pared by 2 bases and J by 2 bases, with 2 bases between. Germline V gene sequence: CDR1 SGDLS, CDR2 YYNGEE. CDR3 nucleotide sequence: TGTGCCAGCAGCGTTGCCTACAATGAGCAGTTCTTC. Translation gives CASSVAYNEQFF.

The chain employs TRBV7-9 and TRBJ2-2; weak D call: TRBD2 (5 bases). CDR1 is SEHNR, CDR2 FQNEAQ, per germline (reference sequence). The CDR3 totals 16 residues. The germline V and J ends were trimmed by 5 bases and 1 base, with 14 bases remaining between them. The CDR3, as DNA: TGTGCCAGCAGCCCCCCATACAGCGGGAACACCGGGGAGCTGTTTTTT. Translation gives CASSPPYSGNTGELFF.

The genes are TRBV4-3 and TRBJ2-1; TRBD1 or TRBD2 may be the D gene (5 bases each). V was pared by 1 base and J by 2 bases, with 12 bases between. The CDR3 is made up of 16 amino acids. The germline V gene encodes CDR1 LGHNA and CDR2 YSLEER. CDR3 in amino acids: CASSQGDGIAYNEQFF. CDR3 nucleotides: TGCGCCAGCAGCCAAGGGGACGGAATCGCCTACAATGAGCAGTTCTTC.

This chain joins TRBV19 and TRBJ1-5, with D maybe TRBD1 (6 bases). Germline CDR1 LNHDA, CDR2 SQIVND (reference sequence). Trimming pared 3 bases from V and 5 bases from J, leaving 11 bases between. The CDR3 has 14 amino acids. The CDR3 DNA reads as TGTGCCAGTAGTATGAGGGGGGGGTATCAGCCCCAGCATTTT. Translated, it gives CASSMRGGYQPQHF.

This clone was recorded only once. The V gene is TRBV27, the J gene TRBJ2-7; 9 bases are shared with TRBD2. The length of the CDR3 is 17 residues. After removal of 5 bases from V and 2 bases from J, the junction contained 13 bases not matched to a gene. Germline V lookup: CDR1 MNHEY, CDR2 SMNVEV (reference sequence). The CDR3 sequence is CASSTLFSGSGTYEQYF. The CDR3 DNA is TGTGCCAGCAGTACGCTGTTTAGCGGGAGTGGAACCTACGAGCAGTACTTC.

The gene calls are TRBV27 and TRBJ1-2; 11 nucleotides agree with TRBD1. Germline V gene sequence: CDR1 MNHEY, CDR2 SMNVEV (reference sequence). The CDR3 consists of 16 residues. V was clipped by 4 bases and J by 3 bases; unmatched bases: 7. This CDR3 is CASSSGQGAYYYGYTF. Here the CDR3 DNA reads TGTGCCAGCAGTTCCGGACAGGGGGCCTACTACTATGGCTACACCTTC.